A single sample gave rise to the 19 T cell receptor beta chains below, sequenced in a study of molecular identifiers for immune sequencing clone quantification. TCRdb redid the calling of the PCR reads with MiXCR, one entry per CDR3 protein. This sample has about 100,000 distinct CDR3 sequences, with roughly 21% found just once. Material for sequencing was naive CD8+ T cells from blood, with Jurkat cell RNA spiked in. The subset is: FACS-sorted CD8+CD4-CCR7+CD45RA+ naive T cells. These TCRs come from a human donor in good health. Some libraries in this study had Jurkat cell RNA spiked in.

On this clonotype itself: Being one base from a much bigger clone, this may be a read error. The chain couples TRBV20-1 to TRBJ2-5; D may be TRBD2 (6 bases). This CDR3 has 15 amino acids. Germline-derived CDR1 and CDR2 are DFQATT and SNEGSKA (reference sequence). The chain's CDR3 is CNARGLARSQETQYF. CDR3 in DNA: TGCAATGCTAGAGGGCTAGCGAGAAGCCAAGAGACCCAGTACTTC.

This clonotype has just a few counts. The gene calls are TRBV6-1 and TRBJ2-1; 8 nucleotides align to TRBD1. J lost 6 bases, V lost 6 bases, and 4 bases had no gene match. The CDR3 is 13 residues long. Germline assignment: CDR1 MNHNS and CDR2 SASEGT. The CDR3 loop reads CASSYTGGNEQFF. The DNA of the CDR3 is TGTGCCAGCAGCTACACAGGGGGCAATGAGCAGTTCTTC.

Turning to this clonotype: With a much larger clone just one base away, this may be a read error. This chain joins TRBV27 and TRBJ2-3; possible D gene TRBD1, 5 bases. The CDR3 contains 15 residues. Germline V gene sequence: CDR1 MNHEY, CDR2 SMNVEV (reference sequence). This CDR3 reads CASSYRQTSTDTRYF. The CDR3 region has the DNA TGTGCCAGCAGTTATAGACAGACAAGCACAGATACGCGGTATTTT.

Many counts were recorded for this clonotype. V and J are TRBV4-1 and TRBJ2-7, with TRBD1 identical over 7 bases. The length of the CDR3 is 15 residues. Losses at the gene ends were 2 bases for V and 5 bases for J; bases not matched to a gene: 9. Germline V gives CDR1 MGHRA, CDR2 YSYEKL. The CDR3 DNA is TGCGCCAGCAGCCAACAGGCACATACAGGGGACGAGCAGTACTTC. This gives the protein CASSQQAHTGDEQYF.

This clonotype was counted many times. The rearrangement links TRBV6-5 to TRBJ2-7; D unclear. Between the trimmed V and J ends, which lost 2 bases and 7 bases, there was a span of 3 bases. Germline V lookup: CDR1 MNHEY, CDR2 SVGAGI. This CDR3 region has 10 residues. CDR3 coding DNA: TGTGCCAGCAGTTACCCGGAGCAGTACTTC. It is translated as CASSYPEQYF.

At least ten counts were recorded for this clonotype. The CDR3 DNA sequence: TGTGCCAGCAGCTTAGTAAGGGGTAGCTCCTACGAGCAGTACTTC. Protein sequence: CASSLVRGSSYEQYF. J is TRBJ2-7 and V is TRBV7-6, with D perhaps TRBD1 (5 bases). In germline, CDR1 is SGHVS, CDR2 FNYEAQ. The CDR3 is 15 amino acids. V lost 1 base and J lost 0, with 10 bases in between.

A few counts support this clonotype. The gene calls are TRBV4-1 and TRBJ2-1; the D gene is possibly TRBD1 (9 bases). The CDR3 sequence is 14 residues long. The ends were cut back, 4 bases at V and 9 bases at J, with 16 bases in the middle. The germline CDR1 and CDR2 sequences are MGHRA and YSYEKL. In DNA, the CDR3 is TGCGCCAGCAGCCCCGGGACAGGGACTAGTGAGCAGTTCTTC. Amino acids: CASSPGTGTSEQFF.

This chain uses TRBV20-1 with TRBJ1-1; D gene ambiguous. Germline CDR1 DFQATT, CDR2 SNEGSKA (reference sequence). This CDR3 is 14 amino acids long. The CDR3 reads CTTGQSQTGTEAFF. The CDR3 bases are TGCACCACCGGGCAGAGCCAGACGGGAACTGAAGCTTTCTTT.

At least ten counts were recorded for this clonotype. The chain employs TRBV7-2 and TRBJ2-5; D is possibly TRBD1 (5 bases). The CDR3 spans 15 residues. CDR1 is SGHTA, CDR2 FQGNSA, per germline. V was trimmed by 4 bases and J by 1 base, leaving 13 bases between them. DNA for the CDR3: TGTGCCAGCAGCTCAGGACACAGTACCCAAGAGACCCAGTACTTC. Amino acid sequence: CASSSGHSTQETQYF.

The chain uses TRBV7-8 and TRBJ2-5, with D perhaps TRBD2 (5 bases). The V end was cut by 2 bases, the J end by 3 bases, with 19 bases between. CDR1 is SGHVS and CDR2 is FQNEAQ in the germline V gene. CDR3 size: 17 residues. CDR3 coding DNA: TGTGCCAGCAGCTTAAAGGGTCCCTCACCGAGGGAAGAGACCCAGTACTTC. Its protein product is CASSLKGPSPREETQYF.

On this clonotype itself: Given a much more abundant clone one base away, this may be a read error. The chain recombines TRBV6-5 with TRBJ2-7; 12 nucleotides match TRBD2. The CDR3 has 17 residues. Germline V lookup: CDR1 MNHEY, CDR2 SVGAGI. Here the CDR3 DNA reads TGTGCCAGCAGTTCGCTAGTCCTAGCGGGGGGGCAGGGCGAGCAGCACTTC. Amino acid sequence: CASSSLVLAGGQGEQHF.

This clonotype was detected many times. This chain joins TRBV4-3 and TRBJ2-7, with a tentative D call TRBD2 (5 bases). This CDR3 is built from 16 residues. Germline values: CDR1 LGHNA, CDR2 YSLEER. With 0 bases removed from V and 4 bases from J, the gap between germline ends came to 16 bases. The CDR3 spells CASSQEIRGRAYEQYF. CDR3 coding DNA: TGCGCCAGCAGCCAAGAAATTCGCGGGCGCGCTTACGAGCAGTACTTC.

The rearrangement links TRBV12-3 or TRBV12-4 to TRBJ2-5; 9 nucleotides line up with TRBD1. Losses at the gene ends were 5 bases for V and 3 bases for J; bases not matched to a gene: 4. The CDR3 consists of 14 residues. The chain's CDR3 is CASSPWDREETQYF. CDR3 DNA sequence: TGTGCCAGCAGTCCGTGGGACAGGGAAGAGACCCAGTACTTC.

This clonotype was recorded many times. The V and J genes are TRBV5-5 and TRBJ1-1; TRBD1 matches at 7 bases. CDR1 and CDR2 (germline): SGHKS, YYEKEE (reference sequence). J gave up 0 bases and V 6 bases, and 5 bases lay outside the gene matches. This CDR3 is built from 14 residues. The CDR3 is CASKEGAMNTEAFF. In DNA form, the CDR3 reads TGTGCCAGCAAGGAGGGGGCAATGAACACTGAAGCTTTCTTT.

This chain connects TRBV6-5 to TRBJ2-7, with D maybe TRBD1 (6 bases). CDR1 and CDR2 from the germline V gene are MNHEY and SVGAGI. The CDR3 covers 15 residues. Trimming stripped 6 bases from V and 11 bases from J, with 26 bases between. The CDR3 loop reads CASSTNPTGTFGKYF. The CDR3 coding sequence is TGTGCCAGCAGCACAAACCCAACAGGGACGTTCGGGAAGTACTTC.

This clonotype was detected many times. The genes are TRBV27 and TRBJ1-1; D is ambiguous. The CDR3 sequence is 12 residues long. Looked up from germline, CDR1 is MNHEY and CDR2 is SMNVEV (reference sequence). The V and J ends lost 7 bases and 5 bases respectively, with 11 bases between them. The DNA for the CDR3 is TGTGCCAGCACCACAATGGGAACTGAAGCTTTCTTT. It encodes CASTTMGTEAFF.

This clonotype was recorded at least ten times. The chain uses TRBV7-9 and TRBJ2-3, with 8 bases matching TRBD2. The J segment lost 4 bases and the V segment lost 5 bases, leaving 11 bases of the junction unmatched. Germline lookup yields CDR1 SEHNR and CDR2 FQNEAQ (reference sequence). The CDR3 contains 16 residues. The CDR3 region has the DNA TGTGCCAGCAGCCCCACTGTACTAGCGGCCCCAGATACGCAGTATTTT. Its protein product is CASSPTVLAAPDTQYF.

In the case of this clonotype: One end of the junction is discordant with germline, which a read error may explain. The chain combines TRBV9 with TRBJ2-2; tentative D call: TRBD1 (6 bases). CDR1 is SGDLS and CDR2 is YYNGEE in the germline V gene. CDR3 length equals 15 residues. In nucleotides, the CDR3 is TGTGCCAGCAGCGTAGAGGGGGATGGCACCGGGGAGCCGTTTTTT. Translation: CASSVEGDGTGEPFF. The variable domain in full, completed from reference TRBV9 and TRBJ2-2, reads DSGVTQTPKHLITATGQRVTLRCSPRSGDLSVYWYQQSLDQGLQFLIQYYNGEERAKGNILERFSAQQFPDLHSELNLSSLELGDSALYFCASSVEGDGTGEPFFGEGSRLTVL.

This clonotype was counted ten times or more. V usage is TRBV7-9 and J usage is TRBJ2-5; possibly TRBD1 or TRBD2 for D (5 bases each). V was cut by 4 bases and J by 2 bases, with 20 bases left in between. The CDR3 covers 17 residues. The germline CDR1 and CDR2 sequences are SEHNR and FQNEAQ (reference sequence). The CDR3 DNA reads TGTGCCAGCAGCTCCCACTCTGGGGGATGGGGGCAAGAGACCCAGTACTTC. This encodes CASSSHSGGWGQETQYF. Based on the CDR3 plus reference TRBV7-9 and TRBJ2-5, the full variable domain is DTGVSQNPRHKITKRGQNVTFRCDPISEHNRLYWYRQTLGQGPEFLTYFQNEAQLEKSRLLSDRFSAERPKGSFSTLEIQRTEQGDSAMYLCASSSHSGGWGQETQYFGPGTRLLVL.